The entry below gives a single T cell receptor (beta chain) sequence along with its context. These data are taken from a study of blood T cell repertoires in COVID-19. The V gene lost 4 bases and the J gene lost 0 bases, with 10 bases spanning the gap. Germline V gene lookup returns CDR1 LGHDT and CDR2 YNNKEL (reference sequence). The length of the CDR3 is 15 residues. Original processing methods: By means of reference gene primer amplification, nucleated cell counts were estimated. Libraries were prepared by immunoSEQ multiplex PCR; TCRdb keeps only in-frame clonotypes and omits some of them. That table gives V, J and clone size, and the DNA gave D and trimming. The top ten hold about 3.2% of the sample, which has about 490,000 clones, 80% to 90% seen once.

The TCR comes from a human donor in a cohort sampled during active COVID-19. The source material was peripheral blood. This sequence joins TRBV3-1 (or the pseudogene TRBV3-2) and TRBJ1-3, with a weak D call TRBD1 (6 bases). As DNA, the CDR3 is TGTGCCAGCAGCCTGGACAGTTTCTCTGGAAACACCATATATTTT. Translated: CASSLDSFSGNTIYF.